A single sample gave rise to the 15 T cell receptor beta chains below, sequenced in a study of identical twins. TCRdb called the 5' RACE reads again in MiXCR, with one record for every CDR3 protein. The sample contains 250,000 to 350,000 distinct CDR3 sequences, 8% to 9.5% of which appear only once. These data were likewise used in another study, on yellow fever vaccine responses in identical twins.

Sequences were obtained from CD8+ T cells sorted from blood. These receptors all come from a woman under 30 in good health.

This clonotype was detected only a few times. The V call is TRBV2, the J call TRBJ2-5; D is ambiguous. This CDR3 spans 14 amino acids. V was cut by 3 bases and J by 3 bases, with 11 bases left in between. Germline CDR1 reads SNHLY; CDR2 reads FYNNEI. The CDR3 DNA sequence: TGTGCCAGCAGTGACGCTAGTTGGGAAGAGACCCAGTACTTC. Translating gives CASSDASWEETQYF.

This chain links TRBV11-2 with TRBJ2-3, with TRBD2 matching 15 bases. V gave up 1 base and J gave up 2 bases; unmatched junction bases: 7. This CDR3 region has 19 residues. Looked up from germline, CDR1 is SGHAT and CDR2 is FQNNGV. Here the CDR3 DNA reads TGTGCCAGCAGCTTAGGTCCGGGACTAGCGGGGGGAAACACAGATACGCAGTATTTT. Protein product: CASSLGPGLAGGNTDTQYF. The complete variable domain, with remaining parts taken from reference TRBV11-2 and TRBJ2-3, reads EAGVAQSPRYKIIEKRQSVAFWCNPISGHATLYWYQQILGQGPKLLIQFQNNGVVDDSQLPKDRFSAERLKGVDSTLKIQPAKLEDSAVYLCASSLGPGLAGGNTDTQYFGPGTRLTVL.

Only a few counts were recorded for this clonotype. The chain carries TRBV7-3 and TRBJ2-7, with D perhaps TRBD1 or TRBD2 (6 bases each). V was shortened by 5 bases and J by 1 base, with 21 bases between the two germline ends. Per germline, CDR1 SGHTA and CDR2 FQGTGA. This CDR3 is 17 amino acids long. CDR3 amino acids: CASSPLGGGPYSYEQYF. CDR3 in DNA: TGTGCCAGCAGCCCCCTAGGAGGGGGACCCTATTCCTACGAGCAGTACTTC.

This clonotype was counted at least ten times. The chain is built from TRBV7-9 and TRBJ1-1; D remains ambiguous. Germline V gene sequence: CDR1 SEHNR, CDR2 FQNEAQ (reference sequence). The length of the CDR3 is 13 residues. With 2 bases removed from V and 2 bases from J, the gap between germline ends came to 6 bases. The CDR3 nucleotides are TGTGCCAGCAGCTTAAACGGAAACACTGAAGCTTTCTTT. Translated, it gives CASSLNGNTEAFF.

About this clonotype: At one end, the junction sequence differs from germline, possibly due to a read error. The chain has TRBV12-3 or TRBV12-4 and TRBJ2-2; a weak D match, TRBD2 (6 bases). The CDR3 is 18 residues long. Here the CDR3 DNA reads TGTGCCTGCAGTTTGCACCATGGGGACTCAGCGAACACCGGGGAGCTGTTTTTT. Its translation: CACSLHHGDSANTGELFF.

The chain links TRBV20-1 to TRBJ1-1; D remains ambiguous. V was cut by 0 bases and J by 0 bases, with 11 bases left in between. The CDR3 is 15 amino acids. Looked up from germline, CDR1 is DFQATT and CDR2 is SNEGSKA (reference sequence). DNA for the CDR3: TGCAGTGCTAGAGATAAAGATGGCATGAACACTGAAGCTTTCTTT. As protein: CSARDKDGMNTEAFF.

The chain employs TRBV4-1 and TRBJ1-2; D may be TRBD1 (5 bases). Trimming left V 4 bases short and J 6 bases short, with 18 bases between. The CDR3 totals 15 residues. The germline V gene has CDR1 MGHRA and CDR2 YSYEKL. The CDR3 spells CASSPSPQGKHGYTF. The CDR3 DNA reads as TGCGCCAGCAGCCCCAGCCCGCAGGGCAAGCATGGCTACACCTTC.

This clonotype occurred many times. This chain's CDR3 is CASSPPSVGELFF. The CDR3 DNA sequence: TGTGCCAGCAGCCCCCCTTCGGTCGGGGAGCTGTTTTTT. The rearrangement joins TRBV6-1 to TRBJ2-2; D uncertain. Looked up from germline, CDR1 is MNHNS and CDR2 is SASEGT. This CDR3 comprises 13 residues. Trimming shortened V by 6 bases and J by 7 bases, and 12 bases separated the two germline ends.

This clonotype counts as large. The chain couples TRBV12-1 to TRBJ2-5; the D segment call TRBD1 is taken from the table without a DNA check. TRBV12-1 is recorded as a pseudogene. The CDR3 spans 14 residues. The CDR3 reads CASRRSTGEETQYF. CDR3 sequence (DNA): TGTGCCAGCAGGCGCTCAACAGGGGAAGAGACCCAGTACTTC.

There are many counts of this clonotype. A junction end diverges from the germline sequence, so it may reflect a read error. V is TRBV5-4 and J is TRBJ1-1; the D is unclear. The CDR3 is made up of 12 amino acids. CDR1 and CDR2 from the germline V gene are SGHNT and YYREEE (reference sequence). In nucleotides, the CDR3 is TGTGCCAGCAGCTTCCTTAACATTGAAGCTTTCTTT. Protein product: CASSFLNIEAFF.

This clonotype showed up just a few times. This may stem from a read error, because a much larger clone lies one nucleotide away. The chain combines TRBV12-3 or TRBV12-4 with TRBJ1-1; D remains unclear. V was shortened by 7 bases and J by 6 bases, with 9 bases between the two germline ends. This CDR3 comprises 11 residues. CDR3 region: CASNTVAEAFF. CDR3 DNA: TGTGCCAGCAACACAGTGGCTGAAGCTTTCTTT.

J is TRBJ1-1 and V is TRBV14, with D perhaps matching TRBD1 (5 bases). The CDR3 extends over 16 amino acids. The germline gives CDR1 SGHDN, CDR2 FVKESK. Trimming stripped 2 bases from V and 0 bases from J, with 13 bases between. The DNA for the CDR3 is TGTGCCAGCAGCCAAACGCTAGACAGTCTGAACACTGAAGCTTTCTTT. It translates to CASSQTLDSLNTEAFF.

This clonotype was observed a few times. The chain uses TRBV19 and TRBJ1-1, with D possibly matching TRBD1 (5 bases). The CDR3 contains 15 residues. Germline values: CDR1 LNHDA, CDR2 SQIVND (reference sequence). The V gene lost 2 bases and the J gene lost 5 bases, with 15 bases spanning the gap. The CDR3 region has the DNA TGTGCCAGTAGTATAAGAACGGGGGATGAAACTGAAGCTTTCTTT. Protein: CASSIRTGDETEAFF.

This clonotype has a handful of counts. V usage is TRBV7-2 and J usage is TRBJ2-7; D is perhaps TRBD1 (6 bases). The V end lost 6 bases, the J end lost 2 bases, and 11 bases lay between the germline ends. The germline CDR1 and CDR2 sequences are SGHTA and FQGNSA. This CDR3 has 13 residues. The CDR3 sequence: CASRPQGTYEQYF. The CDR3 DNA reads as TGTGCCAGCAGACCCCAGGGGACCTACGAGCAGTACTTC. The whole variable domain, remainder taken from reference TRBV7-2 and TRBJ2-7, is GAGVSQSPSNKVTEKGKDVELRCDPISGHTALYWYRQSLGQGLEFLIYFQGNSAPDKSGLPSDRFSAERTGGSVSTLTIQRTQQEDSAVYLCASRPQGTYEQYFGPGTRLTVT.

The rearrangement joins TRBV27 to TRBJ2-5; 10 nucleotides align to TRBD2. Germline CDR1 and CDR2: MNHEY and SMNVEV (reference sequence). The CDR3 runs to 19 residues. The ends lost 4 bases at V and 0 bases at J; junction bases unmatched: 14. CDR3 residues: CASSSLAVAGGPYQETQYF. CDR3 nucleotides: TGTGCCAGCAGTTCCCTGGCAGTAGCGGGGGGCCCGTACCAAGAGACCCAGTACTTC.